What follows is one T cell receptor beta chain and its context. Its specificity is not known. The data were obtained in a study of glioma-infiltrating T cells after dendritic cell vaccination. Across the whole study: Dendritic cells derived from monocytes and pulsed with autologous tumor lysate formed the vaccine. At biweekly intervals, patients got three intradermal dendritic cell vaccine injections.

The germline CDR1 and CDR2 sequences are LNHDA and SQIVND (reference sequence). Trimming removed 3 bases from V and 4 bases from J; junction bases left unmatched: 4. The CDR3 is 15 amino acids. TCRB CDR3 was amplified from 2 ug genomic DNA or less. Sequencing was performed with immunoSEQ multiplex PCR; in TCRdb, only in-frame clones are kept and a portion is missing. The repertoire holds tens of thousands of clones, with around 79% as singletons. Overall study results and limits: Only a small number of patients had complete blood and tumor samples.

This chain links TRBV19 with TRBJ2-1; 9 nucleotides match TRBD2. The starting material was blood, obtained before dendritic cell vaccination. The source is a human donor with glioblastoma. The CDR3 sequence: CASSIGSGGYNEQFF. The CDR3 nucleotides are TGTGCCAGTAGTATTGGTAGCGGGGGTTACAATGAGCAGTTCTTC.